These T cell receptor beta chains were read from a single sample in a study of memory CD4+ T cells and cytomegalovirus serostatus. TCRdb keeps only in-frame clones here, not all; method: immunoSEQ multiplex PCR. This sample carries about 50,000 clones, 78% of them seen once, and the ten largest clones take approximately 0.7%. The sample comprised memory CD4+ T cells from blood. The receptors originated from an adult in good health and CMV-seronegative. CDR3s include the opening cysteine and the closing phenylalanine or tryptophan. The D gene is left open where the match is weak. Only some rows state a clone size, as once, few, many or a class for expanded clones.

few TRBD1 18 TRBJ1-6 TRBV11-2 TGTGCCAGCAGACGACCGGGACAGCGGAGCTCCTATAATTCACCCCTCCACTTT CASRRPGQRSSYNSPLHF
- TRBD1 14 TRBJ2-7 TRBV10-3 TGTGCCATCAGAACCGGGACAGTAACCTACGAGCAGTACTTC CAIRTGTVTYEQYF
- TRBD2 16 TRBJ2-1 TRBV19 TGTGCCAGTAGCCCAGGCGCGGGACTAGCCGGGAATGAGCAGTTCTTC CASSPGAGLAGNEQFF
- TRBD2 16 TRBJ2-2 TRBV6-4 TGTGCCAGCAGTGCCGGGACTAGCGCGAACACCGGGGAGCTGTTTTTT CASSAGTSANTGELFF
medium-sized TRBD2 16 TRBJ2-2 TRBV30 TGTGCCTGGAATCCCTCAGCGGGAGGGAACACCGGGGAGCTGTTTTTT CAWNPSAGGNTGELFF
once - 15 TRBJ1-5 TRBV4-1 TGCGCCAGCAGCCAAGGCTTTCGCAGCAATCAGCCCCAGCATTTT CASSQGFRSNQPQHF
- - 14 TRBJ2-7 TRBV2 TGTGCCAGCAGCTCTGGGACGGTTCCCTACGAGCAGTACTTC CASSSGTVPYEQYF
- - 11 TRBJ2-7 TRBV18 TGTGCCAGCTCACAAAACTACGAGCAGTACTTC CASSQNYEQYF
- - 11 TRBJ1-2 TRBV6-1 TGTGCCAGCAGTGAGGGATATGGCTACACCTTC CASSEGYGYTF
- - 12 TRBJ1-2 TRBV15 TGTGCCACCAGCCATTTCCTTGGGGGCTACACCTTC CATSHFLGGYTF
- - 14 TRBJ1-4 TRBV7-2 TGTGCCAGCAGCTCTCGTTGGGTTGGCGAAAAACTGTTTTTT CASSSRWVGEKLFF
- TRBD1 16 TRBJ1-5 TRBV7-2 TGTGCCAGCAGCTTATATCGGACAGGGGCTGATCAGCCCCAGCATTTT CASSLYRTGADQPQHF
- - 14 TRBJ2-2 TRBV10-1 TGCGCCAGCAGTGAAACAAGGGGCACCGGGGAGCTGTTTTTT CASSETRGTGELFF
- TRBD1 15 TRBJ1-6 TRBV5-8 TGTGCCAGCAGCAGGGGGGACAGGGATCACTCACCCCTCCACTTT CASSRGDRDHSPLHF
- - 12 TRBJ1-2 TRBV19 TGTGCCAGTAGTAGCGACAGGTATGGCTACACCTTC CASSSDRYGYTF
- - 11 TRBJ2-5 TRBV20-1 TGCAGTGCCCTGCGAATTGGGACCCAGTACTTC CSALRIGTQYF
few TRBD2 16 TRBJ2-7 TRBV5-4 TGTGCCAGCAGCTCCCAATTTAGCGGGAGGCGGGACGAGCAGTACTTC CASSSQFSGRRDEQYF
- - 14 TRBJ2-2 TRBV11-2 TGTGCCAGCAGCTTAGCCCTTGACACCGGGGAGCTGTTTTTT CASSLALDTGELFF
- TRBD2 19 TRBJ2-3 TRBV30 TGTGCCTGGGGTACTTTTCCAGCGGGAGTAGGTTTAGGCACAGATACGCAGTATTTT CAWGTFPAGVGLGTDTQYF
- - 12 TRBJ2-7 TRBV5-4 TGTGCCAGCAGCTTACAGGGTAACGAGCAGTACTTC CASSLQGNEQYF
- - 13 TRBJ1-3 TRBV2 TGTCGCGGGGGGGTTCTCTCTGGAAACACCATATATTTT CRGGVLSGNTIYF
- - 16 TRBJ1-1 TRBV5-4 TGTGCCAGCAGCCCCGACCCGGGGGTGAGGGACACTGAAGCTTTCTTT CASSPDPGVRDTEAFF
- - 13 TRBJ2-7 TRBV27 TGTGCCAGCAGAGGACAGTCCCTCTACGAGCAGTACTTC CASRGQSLYEQYF
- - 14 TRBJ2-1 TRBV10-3 TGTGCCACGAGGAGTCAGGGCACAGTCTATGAGCAGTTCTTC CATRSQGTVYEQFF
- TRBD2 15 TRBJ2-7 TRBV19 TGTGCCAGTAGTAAACTAGCGGGAGGAACCTACGAGCAGTACTTC CASSKLAGGTYEQYF
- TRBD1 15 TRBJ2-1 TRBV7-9 TGTGCCAGCAGCCTGACCGGGACAGGGGGCTCTGAGCAGTTCTTC CASSLTGTGGSEQFF
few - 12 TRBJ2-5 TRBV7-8 TGTGCCAGCAGCTTGGGAATGGAGACCCAGTACTTC CASSLGMETQYF
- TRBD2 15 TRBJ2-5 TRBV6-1 TGTGCCAGCAGGAAATTTCCGGGGGGAGGGGAGACCCAGTACTTC CASRKFPGGGETQYF
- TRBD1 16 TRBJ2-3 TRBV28 TGTGCCAGCAGTCCGACTCGACAGGGTAGCACAGATACGCAGTATTTT CASSPTRQGSTDTQYF